The T cell receptor (beta chain) described here comes from a study of blood T cell repertoires in COVID-19. As for the study in general: COVID-19 samples, acute and convalescent, were from the United States, Italy and Spain. PBMCs, B-cell-depleted T cells, or T cells were the source of the cDNA or gDNA that made up the material.

Original handling: Amplification with reference gene primers provided the estimates of nucleated cell counts. Produced via immunoSEQ multiplex PCR; TCRdb's table is partial and in-frame only. The V and J calls and clone size come from that table; D and trimming were worked out from the DNA. The sample yields around 230,000 clones, 80% to 90% seen once. The CDR3 length is 12 residues. Germline assignment: CDR1 PRHDT and CDR2 FYEKMQ (reference sequence). V was clipped by 1 base and J by 8 bases, with 6 bases between them. The gene calls are TRBV13 and TRBJ2-1; no definite D call. The sequence derives from a middle-aged man with acute or convalescent COVID-19. The source material was peripheral blood. In DNA form, the CDR3 reads TGTGCCAGCAGCTTAGCGGTCTATGAGCAGTTCTTC. Amino acid sequence: CASSLAVYEQFF.